This T cell receptor (beta chain) was observed in a study of CD8 T cells in Susac syndrome. V gave up 8 bases and J gave up 1 base; unmatched junction bases: 5. Looked up from germline, CDR1 is SGHAT and CDR2 is FQNNGV. The CDR3 totals 13 residues. An amount of RNA that ranged from roughly 0.45 to 1 ug was reverse transcribed with random hexamers. TCRdb re-analysed the immunoSEQ multiplex PCR reads in MiXCR, keeping a single row per CDR3 protein. The data show 100,000 to 150,000 distinct CDR3 sequences, about 93% seen once. The sample was CD8+ T cells from PBMCs. The rearrangement joins TRBV11-2 to TRBJ2-7; TRBD1 matches 7 bases. This TCR was sampled from a human donor with Susac syndrome. The CDR3 loop is CASQGDSSYEQYF. As DNA, the CDR3 is TGTGCCAGCCAGGGGGACAGTTCCTACGAGCAGTACTTC.